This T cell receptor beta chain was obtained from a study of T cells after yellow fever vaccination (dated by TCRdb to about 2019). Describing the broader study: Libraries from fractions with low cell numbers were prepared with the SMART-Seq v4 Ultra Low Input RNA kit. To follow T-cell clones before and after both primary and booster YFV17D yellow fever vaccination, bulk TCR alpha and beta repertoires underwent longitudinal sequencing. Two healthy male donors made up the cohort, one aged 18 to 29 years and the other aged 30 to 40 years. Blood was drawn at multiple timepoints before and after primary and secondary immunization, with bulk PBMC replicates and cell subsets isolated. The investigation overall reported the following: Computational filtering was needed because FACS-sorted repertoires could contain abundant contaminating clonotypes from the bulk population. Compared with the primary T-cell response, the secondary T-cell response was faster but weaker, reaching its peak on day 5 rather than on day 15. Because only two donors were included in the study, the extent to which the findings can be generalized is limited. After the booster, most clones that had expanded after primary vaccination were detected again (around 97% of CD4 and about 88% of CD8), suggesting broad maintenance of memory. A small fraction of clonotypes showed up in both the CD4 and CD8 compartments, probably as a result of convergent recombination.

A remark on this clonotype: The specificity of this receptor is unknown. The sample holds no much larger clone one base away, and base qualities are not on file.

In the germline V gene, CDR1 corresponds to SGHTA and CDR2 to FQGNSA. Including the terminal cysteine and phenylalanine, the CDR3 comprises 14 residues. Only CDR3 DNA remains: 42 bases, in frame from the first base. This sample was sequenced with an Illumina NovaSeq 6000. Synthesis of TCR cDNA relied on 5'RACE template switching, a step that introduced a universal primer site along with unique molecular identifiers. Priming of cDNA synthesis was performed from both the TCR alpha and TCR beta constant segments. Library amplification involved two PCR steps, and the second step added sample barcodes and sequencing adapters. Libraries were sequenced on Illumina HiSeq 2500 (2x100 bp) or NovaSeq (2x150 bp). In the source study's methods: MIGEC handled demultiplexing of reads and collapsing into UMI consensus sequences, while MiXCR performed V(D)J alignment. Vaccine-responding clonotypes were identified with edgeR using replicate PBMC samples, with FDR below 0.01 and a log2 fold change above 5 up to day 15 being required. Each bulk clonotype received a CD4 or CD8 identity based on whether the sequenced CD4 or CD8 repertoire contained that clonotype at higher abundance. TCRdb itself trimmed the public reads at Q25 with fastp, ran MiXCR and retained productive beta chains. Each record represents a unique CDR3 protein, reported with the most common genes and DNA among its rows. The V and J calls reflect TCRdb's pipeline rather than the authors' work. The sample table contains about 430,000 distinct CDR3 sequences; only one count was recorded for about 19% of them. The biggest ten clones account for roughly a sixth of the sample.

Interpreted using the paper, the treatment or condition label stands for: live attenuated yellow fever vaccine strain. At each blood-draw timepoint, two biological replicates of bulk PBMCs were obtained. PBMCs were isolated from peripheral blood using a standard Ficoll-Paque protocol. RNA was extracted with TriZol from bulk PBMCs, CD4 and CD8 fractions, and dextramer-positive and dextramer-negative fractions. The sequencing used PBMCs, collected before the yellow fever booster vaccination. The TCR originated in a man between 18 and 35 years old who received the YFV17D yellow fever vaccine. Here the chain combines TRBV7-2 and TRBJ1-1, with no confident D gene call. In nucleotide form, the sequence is TGTGCTACCACTGGGCCCCGGCGGAACACTGAAGCTTTCTTT. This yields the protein CATTGPRRNTEAFF.